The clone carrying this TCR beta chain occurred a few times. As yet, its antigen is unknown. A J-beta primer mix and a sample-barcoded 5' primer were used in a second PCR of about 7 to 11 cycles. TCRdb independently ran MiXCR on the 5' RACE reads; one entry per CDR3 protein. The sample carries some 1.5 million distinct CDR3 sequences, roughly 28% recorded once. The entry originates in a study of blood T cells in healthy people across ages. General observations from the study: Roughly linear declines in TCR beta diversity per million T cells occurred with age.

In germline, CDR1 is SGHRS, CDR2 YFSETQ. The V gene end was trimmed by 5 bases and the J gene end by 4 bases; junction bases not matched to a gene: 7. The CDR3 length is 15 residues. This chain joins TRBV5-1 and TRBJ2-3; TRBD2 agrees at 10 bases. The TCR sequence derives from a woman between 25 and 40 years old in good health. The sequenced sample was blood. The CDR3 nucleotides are TGCGCCAGCAGTTACGGGACTAGCGTCCCAGATACGCAGTATTTT. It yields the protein CASSYGTSVPDTQYF.